The rows below give T cell receptor beta chains drawn from one sample of a study of CD8 T cells in Susac syndrome. Each CDR3 protein gets one entry after TCRdb re-called the immunoSEQ multiplex PCR reads with MiXCR. The sample shows under 350,000 distinct CDR3 sequences, under 95% of them seen only once. The sample comprised CD4+ T cells from PBMCs. These receptors all come from a human donor with multiple sclerosis. Each CDR3 is given with its conserved first and last residue. D genes are given only for firm matches. A clone size is listed for some rows: how often the clone was seen (once, few, many), or a class if it is expanded.

j_gene | v_gene | d_gene | abundance | CDR3aa | CDR3nt
TRBJ2-1 | TRBV29-1 | - | - | CSVEEGVWDNEQFF | TGCAGCGTTGAAGAGGGTGTATGGGACAATGAGCAGTTCTTC
TRBJ1-4 | TRBV10-3 | - | - | CAISESPGSSGGKLFF | TGTGCCATCAGTGAGTCCCCCGGCTCGTCTGGAGGAAAACTGTTTTTT
TRBJ2-5 | TRBV11-2 | - | once | CASSLGIRLETQYF | TGTGCCAGCAGCTTAGGGATCAGGTTGGAGACCCAGTACTTC
TRBJ2-2 | TRBV9 | - | - | CASSVGPGGTGELFF | TGTGCCAGCAGCGTAGGTCCGGGCGGCACCGGGGAGCTGTTTTTT
TRBJ2-5 | TRBV3-1 | TRBD1 | - | CASSRTGRQQETQYF | TGTGCCAGCAGCAGGACAGGGCGACAACAAGAGACCCAGTACTTC
TRBJ1-4 | TRBV9 | - | - | CASSVGPENEKLFF | TGTGCCAGCAGCGTAGGTCCAGAAAATGAAAAACTGTTTTTT
TRBJ1-1 | TRBV6-2/TRBV6-3 | - | - | CASTFRGIMNTEAFF | TGTGCCAGCACTTTCCGGGGAATCATGAACACTGAAGCTTTCTTT
TRBJ2-2 | TRBV5-1 | - | - | CASSLDSGKNTGELFF | TGCGCCAGCAGCTTGGACTCAGGAAAGAACACCGGGGAGCTGTTTTTT
TRBJ2-5 | TRBV7-3 | TRBD2 | - | CASSFLAGGFETQYF | TGTGCCAGCAGCTTCCTAGCGGGAGGTTTTGAGACCCAGTACTTC
TRBJ1-5 | TRBV30 | - | - | CAWSGSPGRGPQHF | TGTGCCTGGAGTGGTTCTCCAGGGCGGGGGCCCCAGCATTTT
TRBJ1-1 | TRBV6-2/TRBV6-3 | - | once | CASSYSTEITEAFF | TGTGCCAGCAGTTACTCTACAGAGATCACTGAAGCTTTCTTT
TRBJ1-1 | TRBV30 | - | - | CASQGGTEAFF | TGTGCCTCCCAAGGGGGCACTGAAGCTTTCTTT
TRBJ2-7 | TRBV18 | - | - | CASSPREMGRVYEQYF | TGTGCCAGCTCACCGCGCGAAATGGGGAGAGTCTACGAGCAGTACTTC
TRBJ2-7 | TRBV7-2 | - | - | CASSALSSEQYF | TGTGCCAGCAGCGCCCTTAGTTCTGAGCAGTACTTC
TRBJ1-2 | TRBV28 | - | - | CATRGPTLYGYTF | TGTGCCACTCGGGGCCCCACCCTCTATGGCTACACCTTC
TRBJ1-1 | TRBV6-2/TRBV6-3 | - | few | CASSPRGRNTEAFF | TGTGCCAGCAGCCCCCGGGGTCGGAACACTGAAGCTTTCTTT
TRBJ2-3 | TRBV5-1 | - | - | CASSLVVGAEDTQYF | TGCGCCAGCAGCTTGGTTGTGGGAGCAGAAGATACGCAGTATTTT
TRBJ2-6 | TRBV30 | - | - | CARWGAPSNVLTF | TGTGCCCGATGGGGGGCACCTTCTAACGTCCTGACTTTC
TRBJ2-5 | TRBV27 | TRBD2 | - | CASSLVGTSGAANQYF | TGTGCCAGCAGTTTAGTTGGGACTAGCGGGGCCGCAAACCAGTACTTC
TRBJ2-2 | TRBV23-1 | TRBD1 | - | CASSRQQGRNTGELFF | TGCGCCAGCAGTCGACAACAGGGGCGGAACACCGGGGAGCTGTTTTTT
TRBJ2-7 | TRBV30 | TRBD2 | - | CAWSIGTSGVEQYF | TGTGCCTGGAGTATCGGGACTAGCGGGGTCGAGCAGTACTTC
TRBJ1-2 | TRBV6-1 | TRBD1 | - | CASSVHPGQGANYGYTF | TGTGCCAGCAGTGTGCATCCGGGACAGGGAGCTAACTATGGCTACACCTTC
TRBJ1-2 | TRBV2 | TRBD1 | - | CASSEWSGGGLF | TGTGCCAGCAGTGAGTGGTCAGGGGGCGGCCTCTTC
TRBJ2-7 | TRBV30 | TRBD1 | - | CAWTPPRQGVHEQYF | TGTGCCTGGACACCCCCCAGACAGGGTGTCCACGAGCAGTACTTC
TRBJ1-2 | TRBV7-2 | - | - | CASRRENYGYTF | TGTGCCAGCAGAAGAGAGAACTATGGCTACACCTTC